A selection of T cell receptor beta chains follows, all from one sample in a study of metastatic and nonmetastatic thyroid tumors. MiXCR re-clonotyped the PCR reads for TCRdb. This table holds tens of thousands of clones, less than 25% found once. Sequencing input: tumor tissue. The receptor source for this set is a female donor with papillary thyroid cancer or a benign thyroid nodule (not recorded which). Some clones in this sample may be carry-over from other donors' samples. The CDR3 runs from the conserved cysteine through the conserved F or W. D genes are given only for firm matches. Rows may omit the clone size; those that give it use once, few, many or a size class.

d_gene: TRBD2
v_gene: TRBV20-1
abundance: .
j_gene: TRBJ2-1
CDR3aa: CSARDPLESGGRNEQFF

d_gene: TRBD2
v_gene: TRBV18
abundance: many
j_gene: TRBJ2-1
CDR3aa: CAGMIAGLNEQFF

d_gene: .
v_gene: TRBV5-5
abundance: .
j_gene: TRBJ2-7
CDR3aa: CASSLGTVLYEQYF

d_gene: TRBD1
v_gene: TRBV5-1
abundance: .
j_gene: TRBJ2-7
CDR3aa: CAISSGRQGYYEQYF

d_gene: .
v_gene: TRBV4-1
abundance: .
j_gene: TRBJ1-6
CDR3aa: CASSQEGIQVNSPLHF

d_gene: .
v_gene: TRBV27
abundance: few
j_gene: TRBJ2-7
CDR3aa: CASSWTASSYEQYF

d_gene: .
v_gene: TRBV20-1
abundance: once
j_gene: TRBJ1-1
CDR3aa: CSASREISTEAFF

d_gene: .
v_gene: TRBV6-5
abundance: few
j_gene: TRBJ2-6
CDR3aa: CASSFSAGANVLTF

d_gene: .
v_gene: TRBV7-3
abundance: few
j_gene: TRBJ2-7
CDR3aa: CASSLSCVYEQYF

d_gene: .
v_gene: TRBV18
abundance: many
j_gene: TRBJ2-1
CDR3aa: CASSPPSGRDSYNEQFF

d_gene: .
v_gene: TRBV30
abundance: many
j_gene: TRBJ1-5
CDR3aa: CAWSGEIWSNQPQHF

d_gene: .
v_gene: TRBV28
abundance: .
j_gene: TRBJ1-2
CDR3aa: CASSSPPGTYKKGYTF

d_gene: .
v_gene: TRBV5-1
abundance: .
j_gene: TRBJ1-3
CDR3aa: CASSPESSGNTIYF

d_gene: .
v_gene: TRBV2
abundance: many
j_gene: TRBJ1-2
CDR3aa: CASSPGRIYGYTF

d_gene: .
v_gene: TRBV5-1
abundance: once
j_gene: TRBJ2-7
CDR3aa: CASSLVAGTILYEQYF

d_gene: .
v_gene: TRBV6-1
abundance: few
j_gene: TRBJ2-7
CDR3aa: CASIEDDGGSYEQYF

d_gene: TRBD2
v_gene: TRBV5-1
abundance: few
j_gene: TRBJ2-2
CDR3aa: CASSLDVGLAAGELFF

d_gene: .
v_gene: TRBV19
abundance: .
j_gene: TRBJ2-2
CDR3aa: CASSLNKWTGELFF

d_gene: TRBD2
v_gene: TRBV18
abundance: medium-sized
j_gene: TRBJ2-3
CDR3aa: CASSPGGSGGQYF

d_gene: .
v_gene: TRBV5-1
abundance: few
j_gene: TRBJ2-7
CDR3aa: CASSFMWGASYEQYF

d_gene: .
v_gene: TRBV12-3/TRBV12-4
abundance: many
j_gene: TRBJ1-4
CDR3aa: CASSPGLGGATNGKLFF

d_gene: .
v_gene: TRBV3-1
abundance: .
j_gene: TRBJ2-5
CDR3aa: CASSQRLGRETQYF

d_gene: .
v_gene: TRBV29-1
abundance: many
j_gene: TRBJ1-5
CDR3aa: CSVKQGWGQPQHF

d_gene: TRBD2
v_gene: TRBV20-1
abundance: many
j_gene: TRBJ2-1
CDR3aa: CSAEGGLAGVRQFF

d_gene: TRBD1
v_gene: TRBV5-1
abundance: many
j_gene: TRBJ1-2
CDR3aa: CASSLDGTVYGYTF

d_gene: .
v_gene: TRBV4-1
abundance: few
j_gene: TRBJ1-1
CDR3aa: CASSHSQGQDTEAFF

d_gene: TRBD2
v_gene: TRBV18
abundance: many
j_gene: TRBJ2-3
CDR3aa: CASSPPGAGGTVTQYF

d_gene: .
v_gene: TRBV7-9
abundance: many
j_gene: TRBJ2-7
CDR3aa: CASSLAPLAYEQYF

d_gene: TRBD2
v_gene: TRBV9
abundance: many
j_gene: TRBJ2-3
CDR3aa: CASSPGLASSTDTQYF

d_gene: .
v_gene: TRBV11-1
abundance: .
j_gene: TRBJ2-7
CDR3aa: CASSLGQGFSDEQYF

d_gene: .
v_gene: TRBV27
abundance: many
j_gene: TRBJ2-7
CDR3aa: CASTRPGGEQYF